A selection of T cell receptor beta chains follows, all from one sample in a study of cytomegalovirus exposure and HLA in healthy donors. Profiling relied on immunoSEQ multiplex PCR, and the TCRdb table lists in-frame clones only, not all of them. The sample comprises some 140,000 clones, about nine tenths of which are singletons, and roughly 3% rests with the top ten. Sample: PBMCs. Source of these receptors: a man between 18 and 29 years old in good health and CMV-seronegative. Both conserved end residues are part of each CDR3. Fields, in order: D gene, J gene, V gene, clone size, CDR3 protein, CDR3 DNA. The D gene is left open where the match is weak. Some rows mark clone size as missing; the rest say once, few, many or name a class of expanded clone.

TRBD2,TRBJ2-3,TRBV28,once,CASSQSGSGASTDTQYF,TGTGCCAGCAGCCAGAGCGGGAGTGGAGCAAGCACAGATACGCAGTATTTT
TRBD2,TRBJ2-1,TRBV4-1,-,CASSQVQLAGARTYNEQFF,TGCGCCAGCAGCCAAGTTCAACTAGCGGGGGCCCGTACTTACAATGAGCAGTTCTTC
-,TRBJ2-7,TRBV10-3,-,CAISEERTYEQYF,TGTGCCATCAGTGAGGAGCGTACCTACGAGCAGTACTTC
-,TRBJ1-5,TRBV6-5,-,CASTRLDNLNQPQHF,TGTGCCAGCACCCGCCTCGACAACTTGAATCAGCCCCAGCATTTT
-,TRBJ2-4,TRBV5-5,once,CASSLGAPNIQYF,TGTGCCAGCAGCTTGGGGGCCCCAAACATTCAGTACTTC
TRBD2,TRBJ2-1,TRBV12-5,once,CASGLGLADYNEQFF,TGTGCTAGTGGTTTGGGGCTAGCGGACTACAATGAGCAGTTCTTC
TRBD1,TRBJ1-2,TRBV19,-,CASAEPRDRGFAYGYTF,TGTGCCAGCGCAGAGCCCCGGGACAGGGGGTTTGCCTATGGCTACACCTTC
-,TRBJ2-7,TRBV7-2,once,CASSLAMSTGAYEQYF,TGTGCCAGCAGCTTAGCGATGTCAACGGGAGCCTACGAGCAGTACTTC
-,TRBJ1-6,TRBV5-5,few,CASSFGRGNSPLHF,TGTGCCAGCAGCTTCGGTAGGGGTAATTCACCCCTCCACTTT
TRBD1,TRBJ2-7,TRBV18,-,CASSPPGGRGYEQYF,TGTGCCAGCTCACCACCAGGGGGCAGGGGATACGAGCAGTACTTC
-,TRBJ2-1,TRBV2,-,CASIWTANEQFF,TGTGCCAGTATCTGGACAGCTAATGAGCAGTTCTTC
-,TRBJ2-7,TRBV28,-,CASSPESGNYEQYF,TGTGCCAGCAGTCCCGAGTCCGGGAACTACGAGCAGTACTTC
-,TRBJ2-7,TRBV6-5,-,CASSYSRGGDTEQYF,TGTGCCAGCAGTTACTCGAGGGGGGGGGACACCGAGCAGTACTTC
-,TRBJ1-1,TRBV7-9,few,CASSVQGNTEAFF,TGTGCCAGCAGCGTTCAGGGAAACACTGAAGCTTTCTTT
-,TRBJ1-2,TRBV10-3,-,CAISESQGNYGYTF,TGTGCCATCAGTGAGTCACAGGGCAACTATGGCTACACCTTC
-,TRBJ2-7,TRBV5-5,-,CASSLAEGAFYEQYF,TGTGCCAGCAGCTTGGCCGAGGGAGCCTTCTACGAGCAGTACTTC
TRBD2,TRBJ2-1,TRBV19,few,CASSPGLEYNEQFF,TGTGCCAGTAGCCCCGGACTAGAGTACAATGAGCAGTTCTTC
TRBD2,TRBJ2-3,TRBV6-1,-,CASSDRRLAGSTDTQYF,TGTGCCAGCAGTGACCGAAGACTAGCGGGGAGCACAGATACGCAGTATTTT
-,TRBJ2-7,TRBV13,-,CASSLVGTAYEQYF,TGTGCCAGCAGCTTAGTGGGCACGGCCTACGAGCAGTACTTC
-,TRBJ2-3,TRBV27,-,CASSLSIGVLGATDTQYF,TGTGCCAGCAGTTTATCGATTGGGGTCCTAGGGGCCACAGATACGCAGTATTTT
TRBD2,TRBJ2-5,TRBV9,-,CASSVSPGLPPETQYF,TGTGCCAGCAGCGTATCGCCGGGACTACCCCCAGAGACCCAGTACTTC
TRBD1,TRBJ1-1,TRBV5-1,-,CASSAGTGITEAFF,TGCGCCAGCAGCGCAGGGACAGGGATCACTGAAGCTTTCTTT
TRBD1,TRBJ2-2,TRBV6-5,many,CASSYPRDRGTGELFF,TGTGCCAGCAGTTACCCGCGGGACAGGGGCACCGGGGAGCTGTTTTTT
-,TRBJ1-2,TRBV4-2,once,CASSQGGQNYGYTF,TGTGCCAGCAGCCAAGGGGGCCAAAACTATGGCTACACCTTC
-,TRBJ2-7,TRBV7-2,-,CASSFELFPREQYF,TGTGCCAGCAGCTTTGAGTTATTTCCGAGGGAGCAGTACTTC
-,TRBJ2-2,TRBV27,-,CASSSDPGELFF,TGTGCCAGCAGTTCAGATCCCGGGGAGCTGTTTTTT
-,TRBJ1-2,TRBV9,-,CASSVDIEGGQNYGYTF,TGTGCCAGCAGCGTAGATATAGAGGGGGGGCAAAACTATGGCTACACCTTC
TRBD1,TRBJ2-3,TRBV14,-,CASSRLWDRTPGADTQYF,TGTGCCAGCAGCCGGCTTTGGGACAGGACCCCAGGAGCAGATACGCAGTATTTT
-,TRBJ2-5,TRBV7-9,once,CASSPPSGRKETQYF,TGTGCCAGCAGCCCCCCATCGGGGAGGAAAGAGACCCAGTACTTC
TRBD1,TRBJ1-4,TRBV18,-,CASSPRGTGGWELFF,TGTGCCAGCTCACCACGAGGGACAGGGGGCTGGGAACTGTTTTTT
-,TRBJ2-1,TRBV5-1,-,CASSWRGPYNEQFF,TGCGCCAGCAGCTGGAGGGGGCCCTACAATGAGCAGTTCTTC
TRBD1,TRBJ1-2,TRBV15,-,CATSRIRDSLYGYTF,TGTGCCACCAGCAGGATACGGGACAGCCTCTATGGCTACACCTTC
-,TRBJ2-2,TRBV19,-,CASSIGTPSGELFF,TGTGCCAGTAGTATAGGGACTCCCTCCGGGGAGCTGTTTTTT
-,TRBJ1-3,TRBV27,-,CASSPKHGGNTIYF,TGTGCCAGCAGTCCAAAACATGGTGGAAACACCATATATTTT
TRBD1,TRBJ1-2,TRBV6-5,-,CASSLGQGFPGYTF,TGTGCCAGCAGTTTAGGACAGGGTTTTCCTGGCTACACCTTC
-,TRBJ1-2,TRBV28,-,CASSTINYGYTF,TGTGCCAGCAGTACTATTAACTATGGCTACACCTTC
-,TRBJ2-7,TRBV19,-,CASSIGAERAYEQYF,TGTGCCAGTAGTATAGGGGCAGAAAGAGCCTACGAGCAGTACTTC
TRBD2,TRBJ2-3,TRBV7-9,-,CASSHMGLAGGYTDTQYF,TGTGCCAGCAGCCATATGGGACTAGCGGGAGGTTATACAGATACGCAGTATTTT
TRBD1,TRBJ1-2,TRBV9,-,CASSVGQVLFNGYTF,TGTGCCAGCAGCGTGGGACAGGTCTTATTCAATGGCTACACCTTC
TRBD1,TRBJ2-1,TRBV10-2,-,CASSVRTGRDEQFF,TGCGCCAGCAGTGTCCGGACAGGAAGAGATGAGCAGTTCTTC
TRBD1,TRBJ1-5,TRBV19,few,CASSIDRGGNQPQHF,TGTGCCAGTAGTATTGACAGGGGTGGCAATCAGCCCCAGCATTTT
-,TRBJ2-6,TRBV6-1,-,CASSPGSSGANVLTF,TGTGCCAGCAGTCCCGGGAGCTCTGGGGCCAACGTCCTGACTTTC
TRBD1,TRBJ1-2,TRBV7-2,-,CASSPLWDRLPYGYTF,TGTGCCAGCAGCCCCCTTTGGGACAGATTACCCTATGGCTACACCTTC
-,TRBJ1-2,TRBV19,-,CASSMDSPYGYTF,TGTGCCAGTAGTATGGACAGCCCCTATGGCTACACCTTC
-,TRBJ2-3,TRBV2,-,CASSQTEADTQYF,TGTGCCAGCTCCCAGACAGAGGCAGATACGCAGTATTTT
-,TRBJ2-7,TRBV5-1,-,CASSLAPYSYEQYF,TGCGCCAGCAGCTTGGCCCCCTACTCCTACGAGCAGTACTTC
-,TRBJ1-1,TRBV6-6,-,CASSPITTPEAFF,TGTGCCAGCAGTCCGATAACTACTCCTGAAGCTTTCTTT
TRBD2,TRBJ2-5,TRBV13,-,CASSQASGNQETQYF,TGTGCCTCAAGTCAGGCTAGCGGGAACCAAGAGACCCAGTACTTC
-,TRBJ1-1,TRBV5-1,-,CASSLRGTEAFF,TGCGCCAGCAGCTTGCGAGGGACTGAAGCTTTCTTT
TRBD2,TRBJ2-1,TRBV9,-,CASSSGTINEQFF,TGTGCCAGCAGCTCTGGGACTATAAATGAGCAGTTCTTC
-,TRBJ2-1,TRBV6-1,once,CASSDDGSGSYNEQFF,TGTGCCAGCAGTGATGATGGTAGCGGCTCCTACAATGAGCAGTTCTTC
-,TRBJ1-3,TRBV11-2,-,CASSLPWGLRGNTIYF,TGTGCCAGCAGCCTCCCTTGGGGGCTGCGGGGAAACACCATATATTTT
-,TRBJ2-7,TRBV20-1,once,CSARGFYEQYF,TGCAGTGCTAGGGGCTTCTACGAGCAGTACTTC
TRBD1,TRBJ1-4,TRBV5-4,-,CASSQSTTGAGDEKLFF,TGTGCCAGCAGCCAAAGCACGACAGGGGCGGGGGATGAAAAACTGTTTTTT
TRBD2,TRBJ2-1,TRBV15,-,CATSRLLAGGWNEQFF,TGTGCCACCAGCAGGTTACTAGCGGGAGGATGGAATGAGCAGTTCTTC
-,TRBJ2-2,TRBV7-9,-,CASSPLGELFF,TGTGCCAGCAGCCCTCTTGGGGAGCTGTTTTTT
-,TRBJ2-6,TRBV28,-,CASSLSVSLGGANVLTF,TGTGCCAGCAGTTTATCGGTCTCTCTCGGTGGGGCCAACGTCCTGACTTTC